This TCR beta chain was documented in a study of blood T cell repertoires in COVID-19. For the study at large: In each case, the material was cDNA or gDNA derived from T cells, B-cell-depleted T cells, or PBMCs.

Original methodology: The assay estimated nucleated cells by amplifying reference gene primers. The table came from immunoSEQ multiplex PCR; TCRdb's copy has only in-frame clones and leaves some out. From that table come the V and J calls and clone size; the DNA was used to work out D and trimming. The table has about 68,000 clones, 75% to 90% seen once; the top ten hold 5.5% to 7%. The V gene lost 0 bases and the J gene lost 6 bases, with 9 bases spanning the gap. CDR3 length: 13 amino acids. Input material: peripheral blood. This chain joins TRBV5-3 and TRBJ1-1; no clear D. TRBV5-3 counts as an open reading frame of uncertain function. The receptor comes from a man older than 75 with COVID-19, enrolled during active disease. The CDR3 region has the DNA TGTGCCAGAAGCTTGGGCGGGCAAGCTGAAGCTTTCTTT. Translated: CARSLGGQAEAFF.